The source of this T cell receptor (beta chain) is a study of shared clonotypes between healthy human individuals. In the study overall: Plates per donor: three CD4 naive, three CD4 memory, two CD8 naive, one CD8 memory. Study conclusions and caveats: Relative to clonotypes present in all four donors, those not shared had lower generation probabilities.

Positively selected for CCR7, the CD45RO-negative cells used as naive CD8 cells excluded terminally differentiated effector memory CD45RA+ cells. This CDR3 is 15 amino acids long. V was clipped by 7 bases and J by 3 bases, with 16 bases between them. Germline CDR1 reads MNHEY; CDR2 reads SMNVEV (reference sequence). Assay used: immunoSEQ multiplex PCR; TCRdb lists only in-frame clones, some missing. The sample yields about 800,000 clones, roughly 96% seen once. As concerns this clone: Its cognate antigen is unknown.

Sequencing used naive CD8+ T cells sorted from blood. The chain is built from TRBV27 and TRBJ1-5; D is unclear. The clonotype was recovered from a man younger than 45 in good health. The chain's CDR3 is CASKLGGIPNQPQHF. DNA for the CDR3: TGTGCCAGCAAATTGGGTGGGATACCCAATCAGCCCCAGCATTTT.